This T cell receptor beta chain was captured in a study of blood T cell repertoires in COVID-19 (dated by TCRdb to the early 2020s). Turning to the overall study: The collaborator samples originated in the United States, Italy and Spain and spanned the acute and convalescent phases of COVID-19. The prospective study material was composed of cDNA or gDNA derived from T cells, B-cell-depleted T cells, or PBMCs. The dataset comprised deeply sampled blood TCRbeta repertoires from subjects exposed to, actively infected with, or recovered from COVID-19. The repertoires were released in a freely available public database meant as a resource for research on the immune response to SARS-CoV-2. The samples were drawn from two sources: the first 160 participants of the ongoing ImmuneRACE study, and fewer than 1,500 subjects contributed by 6 global collaborators. A de-identified subject ID, COVID-19 status, age in years and sex were almost always included in the sample metadata. Where available, HLA class I and class II types were obtained from metadata supplied by the sample provider rather than from assay-based typing. Results the study describes overall, beyond this receptor: How much clinical and demographic metadata was included differed by source and by participant, and the metadata was provided uncurated.

TCRbeta CDR3 regions were amplified from genomic DNA using the immunoSEQ Assay, a bias-controlled multiplex PCR. The study's processing was this. The number of nucleated cells in each sample was estimated from the amplification of reference gene primers within the assay. To quantify the absolute abundance of each unique TCRbeta CDR3 rearrangement, sequence reads were collapsed and filtered. For each sample, productive Simpson clonality was calculated as the square root of Simpson's diversity index over productive rearrangements. What TCRdb holds here is the immuneACCESS table cut down to in-frame rearrangements. Part of the clones is not present; checked against another copy, under half of the missing clones reflect an unresolved V gene, and the others are unexplained. Clone size and V and J calls were adopted from that table, with D and trimming inferred from the DNA. Within this sample are about 250,000 clones, with around 88% of them counted one time only. The top ten clones comprise 5% to 6.5% of the sample.

The CDR1 and CDR2 encoded by the germline V gene are SGHVS and FNYEAQ. Measured from the cysteine to the valine, the CDR3 is 17 residues long. CDR3 DNA only is kept here, 51 bases in frame from base 1. Trimming takes 1 base off V and 2 bases off J; junction bases not matched to a gene: 11. In Seattle, one collaborating source enrolled patients while the infection was active and tracked those patients longitudinally over the course of disease. Collaborating institutions collected whole blood in K2EDTA tubes following their own protocols. Collaborator samples were shipped for TCRbeta analysis as frozen whole blood, isolated PBMCs, or DNA extracted from either sample type. Turning to this clone: Its specific antigen is unknown. Base-call qualities are not available, and no considerably larger clone is one nucleotide away.

The source is a woman aged 25-40 years with COVID-19, enrolled during active disease. The sequence joins TRBV7-6 to TRBJ2-7, with 7 middle bases fitting TRBD1. Sequenced: peripheral blood. The base sequence is TGTGCCAGCAGCTTAGGAGAAATTGACAGGGCCCCCTACGAGCAGTACGTC. It is translated as CASSLGEIDRAPYEQYV.